A single sample gave rise to the 27 T cell receptor beta chains below, sequenced in a study of shared clonotypes between healthy human individuals. Here immunoSEQ multiplex PCR was the method, and the copy in TCRdb shows in-frame clones only, minus some. The data show roughly 1.4 million clones, about 98.5% seen once. The sequencing sample was made of naive CD4+ T cells sorted from blood. Sample subset: CD45RA+ positively selected. The source of these receptors is a man aged 30-40 years in good health.

The V and J genes are TRBV4-1 and TRBJ1-1; D is unclear. The CDR3 runs 14 residues. Germline V CDR1 and CDR2: MGHRA, YSYEKL. The V and J ends lost 4 bases and 5 bases respectively, with 14 bases between them. CDR3 DNA: TGCGCCAGCAGCCGCGCGTCCCCCAGTACTGAAGCTTTCTTT. Protein sequence: CASSRASPSTEAFF.

This sequence joins TRBV6-1 and TRBJ2-3; 8 nucleotides agree with TRBD2. The CDR3 covers 15 residues. CDR1 MNHNS and CDR2 SASEGT come from the germline V gene. V shed 5 bases and J 1 base; nucleotides not matched to a gene: 5. The CDR3, as DNA: TGTGCCAGCAGTCCCCGGGGGGGCGGCACAGATACGCAGTATTTT. Amino acid sequence: CASSPRGGGTDTQYF.

The V gene is TRBV15, the J gene TRBJ2-7, with a weak D call TRBD1 (5 bases). The germline V gene has CDR1 LNHNV and CDR2 YYDKDF (reference sequence). With 3 bases removed from V and 4 bases from J, the gap between germline ends came to 7 bases. The length of the CDR3 is 12 residues. DNA for the CDR3: TGTGCCACCAGCAGGACAGCATACGAGCAGTACTTC. Translation: CATSRTAYEQYF.

In the case of this clone: The sample contains more than one DNA sequence encoding this CDR3. This rearrangement joins TRBV5-6 to TRBJ2-7; 8 bases line up with TRBD1. V shed 2 bases and J 2 bases; nucleotides not matched to a gene: 3. Germline V gene data show CDR1 as SGHDT and CDR2 as YYEEEE. The CDR3 runs 14 residues. The CDR3 coding sequence is TGTGCCAGCAGCTTCAACAGGGGGGCCTACGAGCAGTACTTC. It codes for CASSFNRGAYEQYF.

The chain links TRBV9 to TRBJ2-1, with 7 bases lining up with TRBD2. Trimming cost V 0 bases and J 5 bases; bases outside gene matches: 8. Germline CDR1 reads SGDLS; CDR2 reads YYNGEE. The CDR3 is 16 amino acids. This CDR3 reads CASSVDGRLPNNEQFF. CDR3 coding DNA: TGTGCCAGCAGCGTAGACGGGAGGCTTCCAAACAATGAGCAGTTCTTC.

This clone was detected only once. The J gene is TRBJ2-7, the V gene TRBV18, with 7 bases aligning to TRBD2. Per the germline V gene, CDR1 is KGHSH and CDR2 is LQKENI. The V gene end was trimmed by 0 bases and the J gene end by 5 bases; junction bases not matched to a gene: 13. The CDR3 sequence is 17 residues long. The CDR3 nucleotides read TGTGCCAGCTCACCACCGCTTTCGACTAGCTCAACCGACGAGCAGTACTTC. Translating it yields CASSPPLSTSSTDEQYF.

The table lists this clone with a count of one. The V call is TRBV19, the J call TRBJ2-1, with 10 bases aligning to TRBD2. This CDR3 comprises 15 residues. J gave up 3 bases and V 6 bases, and 5 bases lay outside the gene matches. Looked up from germline, CDR1 is LNHDA and CDR2 is SQIVND (reference sequence). The CDR3 region has the DNA TGTGCCAGTAGCAGCGGGAGGGGGTACTACAATGAGCAGTTCTTC. Protein sequence: CASSSGRGYYNEQFF.

This chain links TRBV6-1 with TRBJ2-7, with 11 bases aligning to TRBD2. The ends lost 4 bases at V and 2 bases at J; junction bases unmatched: 1. Germline CDR1 reads MNHNS; CDR2 reads SASEGT. CDR3 size: 14 residues. The CDR3 region is CASSVAGGPYEQYF. The CDR3 DNA follows: TGTGCCAGCAGTGTAGCGGGAGGGCCCTACGAGCAGTACTTC.

This chain uses TRBV9 with TRBJ1-5, with 7 bases identical to TRBD1. Germline values: CDR1 SGDLS, CDR2 YYNGEE. The CDR3 spans 14 residues. Trimming at V came to 3 bases and at J to 3 bases, leaving 3 bases not matched to a gene. CDR3 amino acids: CASSARGINQPQHF. In DNA, the CDR3 is TGTGCCAGCAGCGCCAGGGGGATCAATCAGCCCCAGCATTTT.

This rearrangement joins TRBV5-1 to TRBJ2-1; 10 bases align to TRBD2. The CDR3 contains 16 residues. With V trimmed by 1 base and J by 5 bases, 6 bases remained unmatched. Germline assignment: CDR1 SGHRS and CDR2 YFSETQ. CDR3 loop: CASSLYRLAGDNEQFF. Here the CDR3 DNA reads TGCGCCAGCAGCTTGTATCGCCTAGCGGGAGACAATGAGCAGTTCTTC.

CDR3 sequence (DNA): TGCGCCAGCAAAGAGACTAGCGGAAACTACGAGCAGTACTTC. This gives the protein CASKETSGNYEQYF. V is TRBV5-1 and J is TRBJ2-7, with 9 positions matching TRBD2. The length of the CDR3 is 14 residues. CDR1 SGHRS and CDR2 YFSETQ come from the germline V gene. V dropped 6 bases and J dropped 3; count of bases not matched to a gene: 7.

This clone was counted once. As DNA, the CDR3 is TGCGCCAGCAGCTTGGGTGGGTCTTGGGTCGGCGTTTACGAGCAGTACTTC. Amino acid sequence: CASSLGGSWVGVYEQYF. The chain employs TRBV5-1 and TRBJ2-7; no firm D call. Germline V lookup: CDR1 SGHRS, CDR2 YFSETQ. The CDR3 length is 17 residues. V was trimmed by 0 bases and J by 4 bases, leaving 20 bases between them.

This clone appeared once. The V and J genes are TRBV29-1 and TRBJ1-5; the D is unclear. There are 13 residues in the CDR3. Trimming removed 6 bases at V and 5 bases at J, with 14 bases between. The germline V gene has CDR1 SQVTM and CDR2 ANQGSEA. The CDR3 protein is CSVGDGRYQPQHF. The CDR3 nucleotides read TGCAGCGTCGGAGACGGACGCTATCAGCCCCAGCATTTT.

The genes are TRBV19 and TRBJ2-7, with TRBD1 matching over 12 bases. Germline CDR1 is LNHDA and CDR2 is SQIVND (reference sequence). The CDR3 is 15 amino acids. Losses at the gene ends were 5 bases for V and 6 bases for J; bases not matched to a gene: 8. The CDR3 region is CASSPPGTGGGEQYF. The CDR3, as DNA: TGTGCCAGTAGTCCCCCCGGGACAGGGGGCGGCGAGCAGTACTTC.

CDR3: CACQGRGSSSYEQYF. CDR3 nucleotide sequence: TGTGCCTGCCAGGGAAGGGGGTCTTCCTCCTACGAGCAGTACTTC. V is TRBV30 and J is TRBJ2-7, with a tentative D call TRBD1 (6 bases). This CDR3 region has 15 residues. Germline CDR1 is GTSNPN and CDR2 is SVGIG (reference sequence). Between the trimmed V and J ends, which lost 6 bases and 0 bases, there was a span of 18 bases.

The chain carries TRBV5-1 and TRBJ2-3; D might be TRBD1 (6 bases). CDR3 length equals 16 residues. V was trimmed by 0 bases and J by 2 bases, leaving 13 bases between them. Germline CDR1 is SGHRS and CDR2 is YFSETQ. The CDR3 coding sequence is TGCGCCAGCAGCTTGGAACCTGTGGGGGCCACAGATACGCAGTATTTT. This translates into CASSLEPVGATDTQYF. Complete variable domain (other parts from reference TRBV5-1 and TRBJ2-3): KAGVTQTPRYLIKTRGQQVTLSCSPISGHRSVSWYQQTPGQGLQFLFEYFSETQRNKGNFPGRFSGRQFSNSRSEMNVSTLELGDSALYLCASSLEPVGATDTQYFGPGTRLTVL.

V is TRBV4-1 and J is TRBJ1-2; the D gene is possibly TRBD1 (5 bases). Between the trimmed V and J ends, which lost 0 bases and 2 bases, there was a span of 10 bases. The length of the CDR3 is 15 residues. Germline lookup yields CDR1 MGHRA and CDR2 YSYEKL. CDR3 nucleotides: TGCGCCAGCAGCCAAGATTGGGCAGGGAACTATGGCTACACCTTC. Its protein product is CASSQDWAGNYGYTF.

The CDR3 bases are TGTGCCAGCAGTCCAAGACTAGATTCCTACAATGAGCAGTTCTTC. It encodes CASSPRLDSYNEQFF. The chain carries TRBV27 and TRBJ2-1, with D possibly being TRBD2 (6 bases). Germline lookup yields CDR1 MNHEY and CDR2 SMNVEV (reference sequence). V was cut by 5 bases and J by 1 base, with 12 bases left in between. This CDR3 region has 15 residues.

This clone was detected only once. The chain links TRBV20-1 to TRBJ2-7; D is unresolved. CDR1 DFQATT and CDR2 SNEGSKA come from the germline V gene (reference sequence). CDR3 length: 11 residues. The V end lost 5 bases, the J end lost 6 bases, and 11 bases lay between the germline ends. CDR3 sequence: CSASRGAEQYF. CDR3 DNA: TGCAGTGCTTCCCGTGGAGCCGAGCAGTACTTC.

The V and J genes are TRBV5-5 and TRBJ2-7, with D possibly called TRBD1 or TRBD2 (8 bases each). CDR1 and CDR2 (germline): SGHKS, YYEKEE (reference sequence). The V gene lost 0 bases and the J gene lost 3 bases, with 13 bases spanning the gap. The CDR3 is 15 residues long. CDR3 in amino acids: CASSLGSGTGYEQYF. The CDR3 DNA reads TGTGCCAGCAGCTTGGGTAGCGGGACAGGCTACGAGCAGTACTTC.

The CDR3 DNA reads TGTGCCAGCTCACCACCGGGGGACGATACGCAGTATTTT. It codes for CASSPPGDDTQYF. V usage is TRBV18 and J usage is TRBJ2-3; D assignment may be TRBD1 or TRBD2 (5 bases each). Trimming left V 0 bases short and J 6 bases short, with 7 bases between. The CDR3 loop spans 13 amino acids. Germline V gene lookup returns CDR1 KGHSH and CDR2 LQKENI.

This clone was counted once. This chain links TRBV27 with TRBJ2-7, with D possibly being TRBD1 (7 bases). Germline-derived CDR1 and CDR2 are MNHEY and SMNVEV (reference sequence). The CDR3 contains 16 residues. V was shortened by 5 bases and J by 6 bases, with 23 bases between the two germline ends. The CDR3 reads CASSPHQGGGLSEQYF. The CDR3 DNA reads TGTGCCAGCAGTCCCCACCAGGGGGGAGGTTTGAGCGAGCAGTACTTC.

The rearrangement links TRBV6-5 to TRBJ2-2; 9 nucleotides match TRBD1. The germline V gene has CDR1 MNHEY and CDR2 SVGAGI. J lost 6 bases, V lost 6 bases, and 8 bases had no gene match. This CDR3 contains 15 residues. For the CDR3, the DNA is TGTGCCAGCAGCCGGCGGACAGGGGTGGCCGGGGAGCTGTTTTTT. As protein: CASSRRTGVAGELFF.

The genes are TRBV7-3 and TRBJ2-1; no definite D call. Germline V gene lookup returns CDR1 SGHTA and CDR2 FQGTGA. V lost 5 bases, J lost 5 bases, and 4 bases lay in between. The CDR3 totals 11 residues. The chain's CDR3 is CASSHDNEQFF. CDR3 sequence (DNA): TGTGCCAGCAGCCATGACAATGAGCAGTTCTTC. Drawing the rest from reference TRBV7-3 and TRBJ2-1, the complete variable domain is GAGVSQTPSNKVTEKGKYVELRCDPISGHTALYWYRQSLGQGPEFLIYFQGTGAADDSGLPNDRFFAVRPEGSVSTLKIQRTERGDSAVYLCASSHDNEQFFGPGTRLTVL.

The rearrangement uses TRBV19 and TRBJ2-5, with D possibly called TRBD1 or TRBD2 (5 bases each). Germline lookup yields CDR1 LNHDA and CDR2 SQIVND (reference sequence). Trimming removed 9 bases from V and 5 bases from J, with 13 bases in between. The CDR3 spans 12 residues. DNA for the CDR3: TGTGCCAGCCAAACTAGGGACGAGACCCAGTACTTC. Residues: CASQTRDETQYF.

The V call is TRBV11-2, the J call TRBJ2-7, with 9 bases that match TRBD1. The CDR3 consists of 15 residues. CDR1 SGHAT and CDR2 FQNNGV come from the germline V gene. Trimming at V came to 5 bases and at J to 1 base, leaving 6 bases not matched to a gene. CDR3 sequence reads: CASSRTGTGSYEQYF. The CDR3 nucleotides read TGTGCCAGCAGCCGAACCGGGACAGGGTCCTACGAGCAGTACTTC.

This chain connects TRBV18 to TRBJ2-2; no clear D. The germline V and J ends were trimmed by 3 bases and 3 bases, with 14 bases remaining between them. In germline, CDR1 is KGHSH, CDR2 LQKENI. This CDR3 region has 16 residues. The CDR3 nucleotides read TGTGCCAGCTCACCGTCAGCGACGACGTACACCGGGGAGCTGTTTTTT. Amino acids: CASSPSATTYTGELFF.